This T cell receptor beta chain was identified in a study of Graves' ophthalmopathy and Graves' hyperthyroidism. V lost 11 bases and J lost 4, with 14 bases in between. CDR3 length equals 12 residues. The germline V gene encodes CDR1 ENHRY and CDR2 SYGVKD. The authors amplified TCR beta CDR3 regions from RNA transcripts. The authors performed first-round RT-PCR with HTBI primers and then a second-round multiplex PCR. TCRdb itself ran the multiplex PCR reads through MiXCR, one entry per CDR3 protein. The table shows over 650,000 distinct CDR3 sequences, with approximately 39% occurring only once. The source is an adult man with Graves' ophthalmopathy. Sequenced: peripheral blood. The chain carries TRBV10-3 and TRBJ1-2; TRBD1 is a possible D gene (6 bases). CDR3 sequence reads: CAFSDRVYGYTF. CDR3 DNA: TGTGCCTTCTCGGACAGAGTCTATGGCTACACCTTC.